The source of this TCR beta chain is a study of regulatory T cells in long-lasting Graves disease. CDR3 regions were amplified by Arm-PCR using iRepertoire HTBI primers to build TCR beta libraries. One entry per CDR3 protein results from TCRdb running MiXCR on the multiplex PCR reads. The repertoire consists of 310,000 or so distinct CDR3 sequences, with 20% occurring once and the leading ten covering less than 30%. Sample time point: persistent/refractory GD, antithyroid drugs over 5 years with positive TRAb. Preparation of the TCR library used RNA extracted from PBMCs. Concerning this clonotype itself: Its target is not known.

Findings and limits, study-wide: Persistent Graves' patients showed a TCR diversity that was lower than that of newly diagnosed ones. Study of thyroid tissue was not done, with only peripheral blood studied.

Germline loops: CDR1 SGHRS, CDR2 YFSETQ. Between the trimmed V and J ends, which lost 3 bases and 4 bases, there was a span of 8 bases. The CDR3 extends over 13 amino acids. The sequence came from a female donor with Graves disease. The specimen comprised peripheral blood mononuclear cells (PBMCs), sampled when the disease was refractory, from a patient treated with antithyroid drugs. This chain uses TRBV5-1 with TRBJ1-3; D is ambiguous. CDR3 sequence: CASSSEGGNTIYF. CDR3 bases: TGCGCCAGCAGCTCCGAGGGAGGAAACACCATATATTTT.